Below, one T cell receptor beta chain is given with its context. Its antigen specificity is not known. No base-level quality is on record; no much larger clone is a single base apart. The library was obtained by the immunoSEQ multiplex PCR assay. The immuneACCESS repertoire file appears here via TCRdb, limited to in-frame rearrangements. These files lack a portion of the clones; in checked studies, under half of the deficit traces to unresolved V genes, and the cause of the others is not known. Present in this sample are about 81,000 clones, more than 90% of which were seen just once. 0.3% to 0.4% of the sample lies in the top ten. The CDR3 contains 13 residues, cysteine and phenylalanine counted. Just the 39-base CDR3 DNA is kept, in frame starting at base 1. The V end gives up 4 bases and the J end 3 bases, leaving 5 bases in the junction not matched to a gene. Looking up the germline V gene yields CDR1 SQVTM and CDR2 ANQGSEA.

The sample is drawn from a study of technical replicates of blood from a few donors (dated by TCRdb to 2015 to 2018). The sequence links TRBV29-1 to TRBJ2-7; 8 nucleotides in the junction match TRBD2. This TCR came from a human donor in good health. The sequencing input was T cells isolated from PBMCs. This receptor carries the CDR3 CSVVGLDVYEQYF. The sequenced DNA is TGCAGCGTTGTGGGACTAGACGTCTACGAGCAGTACTTC.